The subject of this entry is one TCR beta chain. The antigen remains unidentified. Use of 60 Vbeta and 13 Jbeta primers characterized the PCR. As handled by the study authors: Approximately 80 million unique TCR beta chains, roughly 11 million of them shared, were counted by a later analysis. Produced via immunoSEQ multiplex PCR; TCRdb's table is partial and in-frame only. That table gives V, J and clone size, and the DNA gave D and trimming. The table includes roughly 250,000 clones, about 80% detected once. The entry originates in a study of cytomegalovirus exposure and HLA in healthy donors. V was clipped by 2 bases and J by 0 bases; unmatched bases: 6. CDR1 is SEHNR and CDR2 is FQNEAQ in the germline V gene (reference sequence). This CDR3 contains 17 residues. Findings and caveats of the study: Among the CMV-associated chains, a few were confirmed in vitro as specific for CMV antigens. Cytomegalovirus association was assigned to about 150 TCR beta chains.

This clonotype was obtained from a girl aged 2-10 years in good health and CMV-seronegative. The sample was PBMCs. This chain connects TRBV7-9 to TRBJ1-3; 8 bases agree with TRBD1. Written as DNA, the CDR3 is TGTGCCAGCAGCTTAAGGGGACAGGAGAGCTCTGGAAACACCATATATTTT. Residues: CASSLRGQESSGNTIYF.